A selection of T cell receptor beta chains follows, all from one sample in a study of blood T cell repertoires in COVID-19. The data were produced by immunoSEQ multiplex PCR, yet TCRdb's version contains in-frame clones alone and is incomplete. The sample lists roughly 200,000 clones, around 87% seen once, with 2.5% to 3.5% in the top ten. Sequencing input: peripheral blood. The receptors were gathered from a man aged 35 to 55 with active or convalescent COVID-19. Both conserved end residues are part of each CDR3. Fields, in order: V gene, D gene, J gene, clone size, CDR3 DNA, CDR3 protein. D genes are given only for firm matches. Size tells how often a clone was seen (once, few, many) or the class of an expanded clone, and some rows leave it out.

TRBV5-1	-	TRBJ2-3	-	TGCGCCAGCAGCTCCGGGCAGGGGGGAGATACGCAGTATTTT	CASSSGQGGDTQYF
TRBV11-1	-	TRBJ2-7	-	TGTGCCAGCAGCTTATCGACGACAGCCTACGAGCAGTACTTC	CASSLSTTAYEQYF
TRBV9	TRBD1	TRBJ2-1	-	TGTGCCAGCAGCGGACAGGGTAACTCCTACAATGAGCAGTTCTTC	CASSGQGNSYNEQFF
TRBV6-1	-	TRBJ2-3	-	TGTGCCAGCAGTGAACAATCTGGCAGGGGAGATACGCAGTATTTT	CASSEQSGRGDTQYF
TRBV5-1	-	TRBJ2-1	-	TGCGCCAGCAGCCCTGAGGCGATTCTTTCCTACAATGAGCAGTTCTTC	CASSPEAILSYNEQFF
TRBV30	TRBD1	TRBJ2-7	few	TGTGCCTGGAGTACCGGGACAGCCTACGAGCAGTACTTC	CAWSTGTAYEQYF
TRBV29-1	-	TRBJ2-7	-	TGCAGCGTTGAAGATGCTTTACGACAGGCCGACTACGAGCAGTACTTC	CSVEDALRQADYEQYF
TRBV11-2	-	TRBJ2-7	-	TGTGCCAGCAGCCCCGACTCAAACTACGAGCAGTACTTC	CASSPDSNYEQYF
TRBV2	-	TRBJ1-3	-	TGTGCCAGCAGCCAGGACACCGTGGGCACCATATATTTT	CASSQDTVGTIYF
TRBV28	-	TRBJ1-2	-	TGTGCTCTGGGGCGTAACTATGGCTACACCTTC	CALGRNYGYTF
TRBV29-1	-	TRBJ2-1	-	TGCAGCGTTGAAGATAATGCAGGGATAAATGAGCAGTTCTTC	CSVEDNAGINEQFF
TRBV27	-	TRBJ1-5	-	TGTGCCAGCAGTTGGGGAGGGCAGGGCGGACAGCCCCAGCATTTT	CASSWGGQGGQPQHF
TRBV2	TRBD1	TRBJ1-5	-	TGTGCCAGCAGTGAAAGGACAGGGGGTATGGTGCCCCAGCATTTT	CASSERTGGMVPQHF
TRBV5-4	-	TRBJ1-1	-	TGTGCCACCAATCATCTGAACACTGAAGCTTTCTTT	CATNHLNTEAFF
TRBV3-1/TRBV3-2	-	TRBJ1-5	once	TGTGCCAGCAGCCAAGATCGGGGTCAGCCCCAGCATTTT	CASSQDRGQPQHF
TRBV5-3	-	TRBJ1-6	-	TGTGCCAGAAGACCCTACAGGGAAGACTCACCCCTCCACTTT	CARRPYREDSPLHF
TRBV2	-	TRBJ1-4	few	TGTGCCACCCGTATTGGGAGTGCGGAAAAACTGTTTTTT	CATRIGSAEKLFF
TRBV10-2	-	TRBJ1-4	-	TGCGCCAGCAGTGAGGTTGGGGGGAATGAAAAACTGTTTTTT	CASSEVGGNEKLFF
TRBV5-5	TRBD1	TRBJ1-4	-	TGTGCCAGCAGCTTACAGGGGGGCGAGGAAAAACTGTTTTTT	CASSLQGGEEKLFF
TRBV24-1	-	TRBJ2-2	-	TGTGCCACTGGTATTGAGAGCGGGGAGCTGTTTTTT	CATGIESGELFF
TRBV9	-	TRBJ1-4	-	TGTGCCAGCAGCCCGGACAATCGGGATGAAAAACTGTTTTTT	CASSPDNRDEKLFF
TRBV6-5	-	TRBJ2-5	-	TGTGCCAGCACTGGACAGCAAGAGACCCAGTACTTC	CASTGQQETQYF
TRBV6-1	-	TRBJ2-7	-	TGTGCCAGCAGTGACCTACGCAACCAACTGGAGGGGCCACCTGACGAGCAGTACTTC	CASSDLRNQLEGPPDEQYF